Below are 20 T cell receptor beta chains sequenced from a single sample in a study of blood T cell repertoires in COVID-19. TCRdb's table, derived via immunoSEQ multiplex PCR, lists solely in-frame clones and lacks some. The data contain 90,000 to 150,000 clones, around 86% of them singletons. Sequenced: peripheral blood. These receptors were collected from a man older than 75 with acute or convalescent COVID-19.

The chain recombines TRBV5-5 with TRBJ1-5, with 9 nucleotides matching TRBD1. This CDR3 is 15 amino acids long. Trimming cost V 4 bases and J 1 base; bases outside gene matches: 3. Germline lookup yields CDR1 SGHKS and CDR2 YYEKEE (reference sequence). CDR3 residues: CASSLGTGSNQPQHF. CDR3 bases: TGTGCCAGCAGCCTGGGGACAGGGAGCAATCAGCCCCAGCATTTT. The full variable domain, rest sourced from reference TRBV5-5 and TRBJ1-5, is DAGVTQSPTHLIKTRGQQVTLRCSPISGHKSVSWYQQVLGQGPQFIFQYYEKEERGRGNFPDRFSARQFPNYSSELNVNALLLGDSALYLCASSLGTGSNQPQHFGDGTRLSIL.

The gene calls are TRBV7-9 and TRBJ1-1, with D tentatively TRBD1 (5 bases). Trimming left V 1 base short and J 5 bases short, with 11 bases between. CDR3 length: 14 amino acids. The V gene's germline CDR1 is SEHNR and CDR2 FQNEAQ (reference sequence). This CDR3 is CASSLGEGRTEAFF. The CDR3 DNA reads TGTGCCAGCAGCTTAGGTGAGGGGAGGACTGAAGCTTTCTTT.

The CDR3 DNA sequence: TGTGCCAGCAGCCTCAAGAGGGACAGCCACTCGAGCTCTGGAAACACCATATATTTT. Translated, it gives CASSLKRDSHSSSGNTIYF. The gene calls are TRBV14 and TRBJ1-3, with 7 positions matching TRBD1. The germline V gene encodes CDR1 SGHDN and CDR2 FVKESK. With 4 bases clipped from V and 0 bases from J, the junction kept 15 bases outside the gene matches. The CDR3 extends over 19 amino acids.

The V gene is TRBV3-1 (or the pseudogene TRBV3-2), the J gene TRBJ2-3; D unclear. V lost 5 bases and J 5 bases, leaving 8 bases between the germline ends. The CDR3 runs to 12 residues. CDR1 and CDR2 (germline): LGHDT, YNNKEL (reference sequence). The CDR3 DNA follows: TGTGCCAGCAGCGTCAGGCTAGATACGCAGTATTTT. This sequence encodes CASSVRLDTQYF.

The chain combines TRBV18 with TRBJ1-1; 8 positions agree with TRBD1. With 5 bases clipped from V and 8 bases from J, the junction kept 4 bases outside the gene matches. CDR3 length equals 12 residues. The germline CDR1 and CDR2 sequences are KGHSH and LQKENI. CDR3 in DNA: TGTGCCAGCTCAGCCCAGGGGGCCGAAGCTTTCTTT. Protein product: CASSAQGAEAFF.

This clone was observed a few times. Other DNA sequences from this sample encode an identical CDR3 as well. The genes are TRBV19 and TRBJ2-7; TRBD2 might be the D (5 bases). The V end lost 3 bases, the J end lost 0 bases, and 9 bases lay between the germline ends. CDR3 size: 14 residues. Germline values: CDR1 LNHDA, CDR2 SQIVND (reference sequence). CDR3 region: CASSIGGSSYEQYF. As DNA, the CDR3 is TGTGCCAGTAGTATTGGAGGTAGCTCCTACGAGCAGTACTTC.

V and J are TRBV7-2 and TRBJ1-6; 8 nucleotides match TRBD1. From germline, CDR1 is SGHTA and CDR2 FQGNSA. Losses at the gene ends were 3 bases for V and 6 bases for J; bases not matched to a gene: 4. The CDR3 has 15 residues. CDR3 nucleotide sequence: TGTGCCAGCAGCTTGGGACAGGTGGCTAATTCACCCCTCCACTTT. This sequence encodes CASSLGQVANSPLHF.

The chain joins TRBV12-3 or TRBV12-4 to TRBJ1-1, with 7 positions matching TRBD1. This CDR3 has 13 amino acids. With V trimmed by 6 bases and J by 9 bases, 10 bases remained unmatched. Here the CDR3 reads CASSHITGVQAFF. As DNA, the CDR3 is TGTGCCAGCAGCCATATAACAGGGGTTCAAGCTTTCTTT.

The CDR3 is CSVIPGGAETQYF. The CDR3 coding sequence is TGCAGCGTTATTCCAGGGGGCGCGGAGACCCAGTACTTC. The rearrangement joins TRBV29-1 to TRBJ2-5; 8 nucleotides match TRBD1. The CDR3 has 13 amino acids. Unmatched junction bases numbered 7, after V lost 5 bases and J lost 5 bases. Germline V CDR1 and CDR2: SQVTM, ANQGSEA.

CDR3 amino acids: CSVEGLYEQYF. CDR3 DNA: TGCAGCGTTGAGGGGCTCTACGAGCAGTACTTC. V and J are TRBV29-1 and TRBJ2-7; weak D call: TRBD1 (5 bases). Germline V gene data show CDR1 as SQVTM and CDR2 as ANQGSEA. Between the trimmed V and J ends, which lost 3 bases and 3 bases, there was a span of 6 bases. The CDR3 extends over 11 amino acids.

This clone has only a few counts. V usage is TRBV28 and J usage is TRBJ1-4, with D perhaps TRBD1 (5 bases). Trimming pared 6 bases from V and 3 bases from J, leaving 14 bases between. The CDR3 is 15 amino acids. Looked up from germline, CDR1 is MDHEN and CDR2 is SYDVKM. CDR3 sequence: CASRDSGTANEKLFF. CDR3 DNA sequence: TGTGCCAGCAGAGATAGTGGGACTGCTAATGAAAAACTGTTTTTT. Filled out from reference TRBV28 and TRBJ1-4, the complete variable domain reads DVKVTQSSRYLVKRTGEKVFLECVQDMDHENMFWYRQDPGLGLRLIYFSYDVKMKEKGDIPEGYSVSREKKERFSLILESASTNQTSMYLCASRDSGTANEKLFFGSGTQLSVL.

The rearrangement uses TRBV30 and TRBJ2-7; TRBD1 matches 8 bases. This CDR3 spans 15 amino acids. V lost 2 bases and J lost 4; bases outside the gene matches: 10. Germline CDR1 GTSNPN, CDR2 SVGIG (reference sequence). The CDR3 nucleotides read TGTGCCTGGAGTTTAGGCAGGACAGGGACGTACGAGCAGTACTTC. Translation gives CAWSLGRTGTYEQYF.

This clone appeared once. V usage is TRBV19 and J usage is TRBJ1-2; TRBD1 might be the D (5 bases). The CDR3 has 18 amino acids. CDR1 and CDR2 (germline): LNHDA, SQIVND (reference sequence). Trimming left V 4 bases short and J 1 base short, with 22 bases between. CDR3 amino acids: CASSSAGRRNEFNYGYTF. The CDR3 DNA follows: TGTGCCAGTAGTAGCGCAGGGCGTAGAAACGAGTTTAACTATGGCTACACCTTC.

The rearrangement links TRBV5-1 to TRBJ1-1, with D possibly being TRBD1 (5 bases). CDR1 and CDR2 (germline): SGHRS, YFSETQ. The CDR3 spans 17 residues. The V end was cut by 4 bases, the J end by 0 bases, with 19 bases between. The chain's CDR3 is CASSQTPGFSMNTEAFF. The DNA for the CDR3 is TGCGCCAGCAGCCAAACCCCAGGGTTTTCCATGAACACTGAAGCTTTCTTT.

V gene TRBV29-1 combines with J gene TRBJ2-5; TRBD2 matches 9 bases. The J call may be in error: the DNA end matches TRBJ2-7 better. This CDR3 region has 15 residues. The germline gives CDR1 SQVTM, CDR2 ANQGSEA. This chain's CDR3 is CSATPMTSGAYEQYF. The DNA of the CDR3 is TGCAGCGCTACCCCCATGACTAGCGGTGCCTACGAGCAGTACTTC.

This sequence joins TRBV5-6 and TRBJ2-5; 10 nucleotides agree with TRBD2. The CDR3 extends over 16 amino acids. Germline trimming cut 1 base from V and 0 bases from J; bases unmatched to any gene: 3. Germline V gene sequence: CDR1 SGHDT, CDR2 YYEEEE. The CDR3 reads CASSLKLAGNQETQYF. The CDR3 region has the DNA TGTGCCAGCAGCTTGAAACTAGCGGGGAACCAAGAGACCCAGTACTTC.

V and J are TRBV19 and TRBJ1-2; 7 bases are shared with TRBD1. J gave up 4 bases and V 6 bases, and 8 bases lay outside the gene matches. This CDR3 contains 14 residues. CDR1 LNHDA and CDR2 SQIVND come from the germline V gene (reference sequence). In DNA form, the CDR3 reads TGTGCCAGTAGGATGGGACAGAGGTCCTATGGCTACACCTTC. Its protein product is CASRMGQRSYGYTF.

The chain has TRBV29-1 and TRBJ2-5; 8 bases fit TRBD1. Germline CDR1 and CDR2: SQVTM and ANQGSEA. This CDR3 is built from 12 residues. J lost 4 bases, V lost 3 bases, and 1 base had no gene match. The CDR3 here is CSVEGQVETQYF. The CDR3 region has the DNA TGCAGCGTTGAGGGACAGGTAGAGACCCAGTACTTC.

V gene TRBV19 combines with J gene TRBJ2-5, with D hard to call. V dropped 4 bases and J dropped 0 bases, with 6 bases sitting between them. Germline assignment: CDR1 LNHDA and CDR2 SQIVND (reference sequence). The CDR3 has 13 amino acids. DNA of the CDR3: TGTGCCAGTAGTAAGACTTACCAAGAGACCCAGTACTTC. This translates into CASSKTYQETQYF.

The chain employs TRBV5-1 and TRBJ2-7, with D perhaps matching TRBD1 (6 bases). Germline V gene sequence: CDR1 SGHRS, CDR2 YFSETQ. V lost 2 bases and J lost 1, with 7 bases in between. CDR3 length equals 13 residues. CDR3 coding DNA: TGCGCCAGCAGCTTTACAGGGTCCTACGAGCAGTACTTC. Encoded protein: CASSFTGSYEQYF.